This TCR beta chain was documented in a study of blood T cell repertoires in COVID-19. Study details: The United States, Italy and Spain provided the acute and convalescent COVID-19 samples. The cDNA or gDNA used as material had been derived from T cells, B-cell-depleted T cells, or PBMCs.

Germline V gene sequence: CDR1 SNHLY, CDR2 FYNNEI. Trimming pared 8 bases from V and 6 bases from J, leaving 16 bases between. The CDR3 covers 13 residues. Original processing notes: Amplification with reference gene primers provided the estimates of nucleated cell counts. Assay: immunoSEQ multiplex PCR; the TCRdb copy retains only in-frame clones and omits some. V, J and clone size derive from that table, while D and trimming were established from the DNA sequence. The sample carries about 320,000 clones, around 89% recorded once. Sequenced sample: peripheral blood. The genes are TRBV2 and TRBJ1-1, with D perhaps matching TRBD1 (6 bases). This TCR was sampled from a man younger than 35 who had recovered from COVID-19. Written as DNA, the CDR3 is TGTGCCAGCCTACAGGGACCGGCGGCTGAAGCTTTCTTT. Translating gives CASLQGPAAEAFF.